The rows below give T cell receptor beta chains drawn from one sample of a study of blood T cell repertoires in COVID-19. Method: immunoSEQ multiplex PCR; TCRdb's copy keeps in-frame clones and lacks some. In the table there are roughly 300,000 clones, 81% of which are singletons. Sequenced material: peripheral blood. All receptors derive from a woman aged 60-70 years with active or convalescent COVID-19. CDR3s include the opening cysteine and the closing phenylalanine or tryptophan. Size values are once, few and many counts, or a class for expanded clones, and some rows have none.

size,V,CDR3
-,TRBV6-5,CASRASYRGDTEAFF
-,TRBV4-2,CASSQEEVGAGEQYF
-,TRBV7-8,CASSYRLAGGNLSTDTQYF
-,TRBV13,CASSLAGLPYEQYF
-,TRBV4-1,CASSQVGGGTGRAYGYTF
-,TRBV7-9,CASSFLVWKQGGKETQYF
-,TRBV11-3,CASSSGQGSYNEQFF
-,TRBV4-3,CASSHAKHRTSGGTYYTDTQYF
few,TRBV5-3,CARSRGGRSTDTQYF
-,TRBV2,CASRGTVDNQPQHF
-,TRBV3-1/TRBV3-2,CASSPDSGTEYGYTF
-,TRBV6-5,CASRTEQGTSEAFF
-,TRBV7-3,CASSVQAGGLNEQFF
once,TRBV11-2,CASSFQGHTEAFF
-,TRBV6-2/TRBV6-3,CASSYERSSYNSPLHF
once,TRBV15,CATSRDPGYFYGYTF
-,TRBV28,CASSSRLQLNTEAFF
-,TRBV6-2/TRBV6-3,CASSYPTGGITNYGYTF
-,TRBV7-9,CASSHDPRDRANNEQFF
-,TRBV27,CASSLSGGFTGELFF
-,TRBV3-1/TRBV3-2,CASRRQGATGELFF
-,TRBV27,CASSSEGYSNQPQHF
-,TRBV6-5,CASSYSRTGWGGYTF
-,TRBV19,CASSQGAESPLHF
-,TRBV6-2/TRBV6-3,CASSPPGSVYGYTF
-,TRBV19,CASSLSLYFGTGRSNQPQHF
-,TRBV6-5,CASRVAGSTDTQYF
-,TRBV2,CASSGSKVQGQPQHF
once,TRBV29-1,CSVTIPGEHEQYF
-,TRBV6-5,CASQRRTGNEKLFF
-,TRBV2,CATPIRLAGEQFF
-,TRBV11-1,CATHRENTEAFF
-,TRBV7-9,CASSPTEGEGEQYF
-,TRBV5-1,CASSLAIGTADGELFF
-,TRBV7-9,CASSSDRDYGYTF
-,TRBV14,CASSLEWTGGQFF
once,TRBV5-6,CASRSLRDREGDTQYF
-,TRBV3-1/TRBV3-2,CAFILLGHPSYEQYF
-,TRBV4-3,CASSQHQGQGNTIYF
-,TRBV7-2,CASSWEGIYGYTF
-,TRBV19,CASSIRRGPLGNTIYF
-,TRBV9,CASSGWGGARNGYTF
-,TRBV12-5,CASGLVVRLAGVTDTQYF
many,TRBV12-2,CASRLAPAGIYGYTF
-,TRBV10-3,CATAPGMDPHEQYF
-,TRBV27,CASSHSTGVSYNEQFF
-,TRBV18,CASSPREDTQYF
-,TRBV6-5,CASSLAGGSTDTQYF